These 32 T cell receptor beta chains were sequenced from one sample in a study of T cells in Graves' hyperthyroidism and ophthalmopathy. Amplified regions were TCR beta CDR3 sequences from RNA transcripts. First-round RT-PCR targeting the TCR CDR3 was performed with the HTBI primer set. TCRdb reprocessed the multiplex PCR reads with MiXCR, giving one entry per CDR3 protein. This sample yields around 340,000 distinct CDR3 sequences, of which 15% to 20% are seen a single time; less than 20% belongs to the top ten. Source material: blood. The origin of the receptors is a middle-aged woman with Graves' ophthalmopathy.

This clonotype was recorded at least ten times. The rearrangement joins TRBV7-8 to TRBJ2-5; tentatively, D is TRBD2 (5 bases). Per germline, CDR1 SGHVS and CDR2 FQNEAQ. This CDR3 is 18 amino acids long. V was shortened by 2 bases and J by 5 bases, with 24 bases between the two germline ends. The CDR3: CASSLLAPLRVDGETQYF. The CDR3 DNA reads as TGTGCCAGCAGCTTACTCGCACCGTTGCGGGTTGATGGGGAGACCCAGTACTTC.

This clonotype was observed at least ten times. This chain uses TRBV27 with TRBJ1-6; D gene ambiguous. There are 16 residues in the CDR3. CDR1 is MNHEY, CDR2 SMNVEV, per germline (reference sequence). Trimming pared 2 bases from V and 2 bases from J, leaving 10 bases between. For the CDR3, the DNA is TGTGCCAGCAGTTTAATCGGCAGCGCCTATAATTCACCCCTCCACTTT. Protein sequence: CASSLIGSAYNSPLHF.

The chain is built from TRBV2 and TRBJ2-5; TRBD1 agrees at 8 bases. CDR1 is SNHLY and CDR2 is FYNNEI in the germline V gene. This CDR3 comprises 13 residues. With 5 bases clipped from V and 5 bases from J, the junction kept 4 bases outside the gene matches. The DNA for the CDR3 is TGTGCCAGCAGTACCGACAGGGGCGAGACCCAGTACTTC. Amino acid sequence: CASSTDRGETQYF. The variable domain in full, completed from reference TRBV2 and TRBJ2-5, reads EPEVTQTPSHQVTQMGQEVILRCVPISNHLYFYWYRQILGQKVEFLVSFYNNEISEKSEIFDDQFSVERPDGSNFTLKIRSTKLEDSAMYFCASSTDRGETQYFGPGTRLLVL.

The chain is built from TRBV4-2 and TRBJ2-2; D ambiguous. The ends were cut back, 0 bases at V and 6 bases at J, with 8 bases in the middle. The CDR3 runs to 14 residues. Germline V gives CDR1 LGHNA, CDR2 YNFKEQ. CDR3 in amino acids: CASSQEKYAGELFF. The CDR3, as DNA: TGTGCCAGCAGCCAAGAAAAGTATGCCGGGGAGCTGTTTTTT.

At least ten counts were recorded for this clonotype. V usage is TRBV6-5 and J usage is TRBJ2-7, with TRBD2 identical over 10 bases. With V trimmed by 3 bases and J by 4 bases, 9 bases remained unmatched. Germline loops: CDR1 MNHEY, CDR2 SVGAGI. This CDR3 contains 16 residues. The CDR3 protein is CASSYSETSGRYEQYF. For the CDR3, the DNA is TGTGCCAGCAGTTATAGTGAGACTAGCGGGCGGTACGAGCAGTACTTC.

This clonotype came up many times. The chain employs TRBV11-2 and TRBJ1-2, with TRBD1 matching 9 bases. CDR1 and CDR2 from the germline V gene are SGHAT and FQNNGV. V was pared by 6 bases and J by 5 bases, with 10 bases of the junction left unmatched. The CDR3 is 15 residues long. The CDR3 region is CASRKPGQGGYGYTF. The CDR3 nucleotides read TGTGCCAGCAGGAAACCGGGACAGGGAGGGTATGGCTACACCTTC.

This clonotype was detected many times. The J gene is TRBJ1-2, the V gene TRBV9; possible D gene TRBD1, 5 bases. V lost 0 bases to trimming and J lost 4 bases, with 16 bases between them. This CDR3 region has 16 residues. Germline CDR1 SGDLS, CDR2 YYNGEE. In nucleotides, the CDR3 is TGTGCCAGCAGCGTAGGAGCGGGGGGGGATTTCTATGGCTACACCTTC. This sequence encodes CASSVGAGGDFYGYTF. The whole variable domain, filled in from reference TRBV9 and TRBJ1-2, reads DSGVTQTPKHLITATGQRVTLRCSPRSGDLSVYWYQQSLDQGLQFLIQYYNGEERAKGNILERFSAQQFPDLHSELNLSSLELGDSALYFCASSVGAGGDFYGYTFGSGTRLTVV.

This clonotype occurred many times. This chain joins TRBV9 and TRBJ1-2; D might be TRBD1 (5 bases). V was pared by 4 bases and J by 5 bases, with 15 bases between. This CDR3 spans 14 amino acids. CDR1 and CDR2 (germline): SGDLS, YYNGEE. CDR3 sequence: CASSSSPGTYGYTF. CDR3 DNA sequence: TGTGCCAGCAGCTCGAGCCCCGGGACTTATGGCTACACCTTC.

With regard to this clonotype: A much larger clonotype is one base distant, so this may be a read error. The chain joins TRBV20-1 to TRBJ2-4; D ambiguous. CDR3 length equals 11 residues. From germline, CDR1 is DFQATT and CDR2 SNEGSKA (reference sequence). The CDR3 protein is CSAPAKNIQCF. CDR3 DNA sequence: TGCAGTGCCCCTGCCAAAAACATTCAGTGCTTC.

This clonotype was observed at least ten times. This chain joins TRBV4-1 and TRBJ2-2; 7 bases line up with TRBD2. Germline assignment: CDR1 MGHRA and CDR2 YSYEKL. CDR3 length: 17 residues. The V segment lost 0 bases and the J segment 5 bases; nucleotides outside the gene matches: 9. In nucleotides, the CDR3 is TGCGCCAGCAGCCAAGATTTGTTAGCGGGTGGTACCGGGGAGCTGTTTTTT. It codes for CASSQDLLAGGTGELFF.

This clonotype was seen ten or more times. The chain joins TRBV7-3 to TRBJ2-2; D might be TRBD1 or TRBD2, each matching 5 bases. This CDR3 spans 15 amino acids. With 4 bases removed from V and 2 bases from J, the gap between germline ends came to 11 bases. Germline CDR1 and CDR2: SGHTA and FQGTGA. CDR3 bases: TGTGCCAGCAGCTCGGACGGGGCCAACACCGGGGAGCTGTTTTTT. As protein: CASSSDGANTGELFF.

This chain uses TRBV6-2 or TRBV6-3 with TRBJ2-7, with 10 bases that match TRBD1. The CDR3 totals 18 residues. Looked up from germline, CDR1 is MNHEY and CDR2 is SVGEGT. With V trimmed by 6 bases and J by 1 base, 15 bases remained unmatched. CDR3 coding DNA: TGTGCCAGCAGCCAGCGTTTAATGACAGGGGGCAGGTCCTACGAGCAGTACTTC. It codes for CASSQRLMTGGRSYEQYF.

This clonotype showed up many times. V is TRBV12-3 or TRBV12-4 and J is TRBJ1-1; D unresolved. This CDR3 has 15 amino acids. V gave up 6 bases and J gave up 2 bases, with 16 bases separating them. The CDR3 region is CASRPRGGFNTEAFF. CDR3 DNA: TGTGCCAGCAGACCCCGGGGAGGGTTTAACACTGAAGCTTTCTTT.

There are many counts of this clonotype. V gene TRBV27 combines with J gene TRBJ1-1, with D maybe TRBD1 (6 bases). This CDR3 comprises 13 residues. Germline CDR1 reads MNHEY; CDR2 reads SMNVEV (reference sequence). V lost 10 bases to trimming and J lost 2 bases, with 14 bases between them. CDR3 in amino acids: CATSNRANTEAFF. CDR3 coding DNA: TGTGCCACCTCGAACAGGGCTAACACTGAAGCTTTCTTT.

The rearrangement uses TRBV20-1 and TRBJ2-2, with D perhaps matching TRBD2 (5 bases). The CDR3 totals 14 residues. Germline V gives CDR1 DFQATT, CDR2 SNEGSKA (reference sequence). V was cut by 5 bases and J by 4 bases, with 14 bases left in between. The CDR3 here is CSAAPGEPTGELFF. The CDR3 DNA sequence: TGCAGTGCTGCACCCGGGGAGCCCACCGGGGAGCTGTTTTTT.

This clonotype occurred many times. The chain recombines TRBV14 with TRBJ2-2; the D is unclear. This CDR3 has 11 amino acids. V lost 3 bases and J 7 bases, leaving 3 bases between the germline ends. The germline gives CDR1 SGHDN, CDR2 FVKESK. The CDR3 protein is CASSHIGELFF. Here the CDR3 DNA reads TGTGCCAGCAGCCATATCGGGGAGCTGTTTTTT.

This clonotype came up many times. V gene TRBV11-2 combines with J gene TRBJ1-1, with D possibly matching TRBD1 (6 bases). V was shortened by 3 bases and J by 4 bases, with 18 bases between the two germline ends. Germline V gives CDR1 SGHAT, CDR2 FQNNGV. The CDR3 is made up of 16 amino acids. CDR3 DNA sequence: TGTGCCAGCAGCTTTAGGGAAGGCAGGGGAGGCACTGAAGCTTTCTTT. Its protein is CASSFREGRGGTEAFF.

The V and J genes are TRBV28 and TRBJ1-2; 8 positions match TRBD1. The CDR3 is made up of 18 amino acids. Germline V gives CDR1 MDHEN, CDR2 SYDVKM. The trim removed 4 bases at V and 0 bases at J, leaving 13 bases unmatched. The CDR3 region is CASSSSDRAPLTNYGYTF. The CDR3 DNA reads as TGTGCCAGCAGTTCATCGGACAGGGCCCCCCTAACTAACTATGGCTACACCTTC.

This clonotype was observed a handful of times. The DNA for the CDR3 is TGTGCCAGCAGAGACAGGGGGCACTACTATGGCTACACCTTC. The encoded protein is CASRDRGHYYGYTF. The chain uses TRBV28 and TRBJ1-2, with 10 nucleotides matching TRBD1. With V trimmed by 6 bases and J by 3 bases, 4 bases remained unmatched. Germline values: CDR1 MDHEN, CDR2 SYDVKM. The CDR3 length is 14 residues.

This clonotype was counted many times. V gene TRBV10-3 combines with J gene TRBJ2-5; D possibly corresponds to TRBD1 (7 bases). The CDR3 loop spans 14 amino acids. Germline V gives CDR1 ENHRY, CDR2 SYGVKD. V was pared by 6 bases and J by 3 bases, with 14 bases between. CDR3 protein: CAIRAGGQKETQYF. In DNA form, the CDR3 reads TGTGCCATCAGAGCCGGGGGACAGAAAGAGACCCAGTACTTC.

The chain carries TRBV6-1 and TRBJ1-2; 7 bases are a match to TRBD1. The germline V gene has CDR1 MNHNS and CDR2 SASEGT. This CDR3 comprises 13 residues. V was clipped by 5 bases and J by 6 bases; unmatched bases: 6. CDR3: CASSTGTADGYTF. CDR3 nucleotides: TGTGCCAGCAGTACCGGGACAGCTGATGGCTACACCTTC.

This clonotype has more than one count but fewer than ten. This chain connects TRBV6-1 to TRBJ1-5, with 11 bases that match TRBD1. Losses at the gene ends were 6 bases for V and 7 bases for J; bases not matched to a gene: 8. CDR1 and CDR2 (germline): MNHNS, SASEGT. CDR3 length equals 15 residues. CDR3 region: CASRRTGGAGQPQHF. CDR3 sequence (DNA): TGTGCCAGCAGAAGGACAGGGGGCGCAGGGCAGCCCCAGCATTTT.

This clonotype was recorded at least ten times. The chain is built from TRBV5-1 and TRBJ1-2, with D possibly being TRBD1 (5 bases). Germline CDR1 reads SGHRS; CDR2 reads YFSETQ. The CDR3 is made up of 14 amino acids. The V end was cut by 0 bases, the J end by 4 bases, with 10 bases between. CDR3 DNA: TGCGCCAGCAGCTTGGAGGGGCAAATCTATGGCTACACCTTC. Its protein product is CASSLEGQIYGYTF.

The table lists this clonotype with a few counts. The chain recombines TRBV4-1 with TRBJ1-1; D may be TRBD1 (6 bases). The CDR3 runs to 16 residues. V was pared by 3 bases and J by 0 bases, with 14 bases between. The germline V gene encodes CDR1 MGHRA and CDR2 YSYEKL. DNA of the CDR3: TGCGCCAGCAGCCACCCCAGTGGGGGGCTGAACACTGAAGCTTTCTTT. It translates to CASSHPSGGLNTEAFF.

This clonotype has at least ten counts. The J gene is TRBJ1-2, the V gene TRBV4-1; D is unclear. Germline CDR1 and CDR2: MGHRA and YSYEKL. V lost 0 bases and J 3 bases, leaving 11 bases between the germline ends. The CDR3 runs 15 residues. Here the CDR3 reads CASSQDLGNDYGYTF. The CDR3 DNA is TGCGCCAGCAGCCAAGATCTGGGGAACGACTATGGCTACACCTTC.

This clonotype was picked up many times. The chain carries TRBV20-1 and TRBJ2-5; no clear D gene. The germline gives CDR1 DFQATT, CDR2 SNEGSKA (reference sequence). CDR3 length: 14 amino acids. V gave up 0 bases and J gave up 1 base, with 9 bases separating them. The CDR3 sequence: CSARDPRLQETQYF. CDR3 nucleotide sequence: TGCAGTGCTAGAGACCCCAGACTCCAAGAGACCCAGTACTTC.

Only a few counts were recorded for this clonotype. It may be a read error: a sequence one base away is much more abundant. J is TRBJ2-1 and V is TRBV6-1, with D uncertain. The J call is doubtful: the DNA matches TRBJ2-7 better. This CDR3 is 14 amino acids long. CDR1 and CDR2 (germline): MNHNS, SASEGT. This CDR3 is CASSLMDQYNEQYF. The CDR3 nucleotides read TGTGCCAGCAGCCTGATGGACCAATACAATGAGCAGTACTTC.

This clonotype was counted many times. J is TRBJ2-5 and V is TRBV20-1; no definite D call. Per the germline V gene, CDR1 is DFQATT and CDR2 is SNEGSKA (reference sequence). This CDR3 has 15 amino acids. Deletions cut 3 bases from V and 4 bases from J, with 18 bases between. The CDR3 DNA reads TGCAGTGCTAGCCCGCCGGTGGGAATCCTAGAGACCCAGTACTTC. It translates to CSASPPVGILETQYF.

This clonotype occurred many times. This may be a read error, as it is one base from a much larger clone. The chain couples TRBV15 to TRBJ1-1; perhaps TRBD1 as D (6 bases). This CDR3 has 14 residues. Germline lookup yields CDR1 LNHNV and CDR2 YYDKDF (reference sequence). In DNA form, the CDR3 reads TGTGCCACCAGCATCTCCGGGACACCTCCTGAAGCTCTCTTT. Its protein is CATSISGTPPEALF.

This chain joins TRBV6-1 and TRBJ2-7; TRBD2 matches 8 bases. The J segment lost 3 bases and the V segment lost 7 bases, leaving 14 bases of the junction unmatched. CDR3 length: 16 residues. Germline V gene data show CDR1 as MNHNS and CDR2 as SASEGT. The CDR3 is CASTQPAIAGSYEQYF. The CDR3 DNA reads TGTGCCAGCACCCAACCGGCCATAGCGGGAAGCTACGAGCAGTACTTC.

In its sample, this clonotype was seen many times. The rearrangement uses TRBV10-2 and TRBJ1-5, with D hard to call. Trimming stripped 4 bases from V and 7 bases from J, with 11 bases between. Germline CDR1 and CDR2: WSHSY and SAAADI. CDR3 size: 13 residues. DNA for the CDR3: TGCGCCAGCAGTGCCGGATCGAGGCAGCCCCAGCATTTT. Its protein is CASSAGSRQPQHF.

This clonotype has ten or more counts. The chain joins TRBV5-1 to TRBJ1-3, with D hard to call. V was trimmed by 0 bases and J by 1 base, leaving 11 bases between them. Per the germline V gene, CDR1 is SGHRS and CDR2 is YFSETQ. The CDR3 consists of 16 residues. The CDR3 is CASSLVPTESGNTIYF. The CDR3 DNA follows: TGCGCCAGCAGCTTGGTACCTACGGAGTCTGGAAACACCATATATTTT.